Each of the 29 T cell receptor beta chains below was sequenced from the same sample in a study of CD8+ T cells in alopecia areata. Indicated treatment: oral pan-JAK inhibitor, 5-10 mg twice daily. Sequencing used cDNA as its template, made by extracting RNA and reverse transcribing it. Only in-frame clones appear in the TCRdb table, and some are missing; sequencing was by immunoSEQ multiplex PCR. The data show more than 200,000 clones, under 70% seen once. The sample consisted of CD4+ T cells sorted from blood, taken at week 4, from a patient treated with tofacitinib. Receptor source: a human donor with alopecia areata.

The V and J genes are TRBV6-5 and TRBJ1-5; 7 positions agree with TRBD1. Germline V gene lookup returns CDR1 MNHEY and CDR2 SVGAGI. Germline trimming cut 5 bases from V and 6 bases from J; bases unmatched to any gene: 4. This CDR3 is 13 amino acids long. The CDR3 region has the DNA TGTGCCAGCAGTGGGACAGTTAGTCAGCCCCAGCATTTT. Translating gives CASSGTVSQPQHF.

V gene TRBV30 combines with J gene TRBJ2-3; 8 nucleotides line up with TRBD1. The trim removed 5 bases at V and 1 base at J, leaving 5 bases unmatched. The germline V gene has CDR1 GTSNPN and CDR2 SVGIG (reference sequence). CDR3 size: 14 residues. The CDR3 sequence is CAWASGGGTDTQYF. CDR3 nucleotide sequence: TGTGCCTGGGCCTCAGGGGGCGGCACAGATACGCAGTATTTT. Supplemented by reference TRBV30 and TRBJ2-3, the full variable domain reads SQTIHQWPATLVQPVGSPLSLECTVEGTSNPNLYWYRQAAGRGLQLLFYSVGIGQISSEVPQNLSASRPQDRQFILSSKKLLLSDSGFYLCAWASGGGTDTQYFGPGTRLTVL.

The chain uses TRBV5-1 and TRBJ2-1, with a tentative D call TRBD2 (6 bases). Trimming took 0 bases from V and 7 from J, leaving 17 bases between them. The V gene's germline CDR1 is SGHRS and CDR2 YFSETQ. The CDR3 is made up of 16 amino acids. CDR3 sequence reads: CASSLEGLPSPNEQFF. The CDR3 nucleotides are TGCGCCAGCAGCTTGGAGGGACTCCCGAGCCCTAATGAGCAGTTCTTC.

This clone was observed a single time. The gene calls are TRBV5-1 and TRBJ2-2; D possibly matches TRBD1 or TRBD2 (5 bases each). The germline V and J ends were trimmed by 4 bases and 6 bases, with 10 bases remaining between them. This CDR3 contains 13 residues. CDR1 and CDR2 from the germline V gene are SGHRS and YFSETQ. The CDR3 DNA reads TGCGCCAGCAGCGACCAGGGACCCGGGGAGCTGTTTTTT. Amino acids: CASSDQGPGELFF.

About this clone itself: The same CDR3 arises from other DNA sequences in this sample as well. The gene calls are TRBV5-1 and TRBJ2-6; no firm D call. Germline V lookup: CDR1 SGHRS, CDR2 YFSETQ. With 1 base removed from V and 0 bases from J, the gap between germline ends came to 5 bases. The CDR3 has 15 residues. CDR3 bases: TGCGCCAGCAGCTTGACAGTCTCTGGGGCCAACGTCCTGACTTTC. This codes for CASSLTVSGANVLTF.

V gene TRBV5-1 combines with J gene TRBJ1-1, with D perhaps matching TRBD1 (5 bases). Trimming shortened V by 5 bases and J by 4 bases, and 9 bases separated the two germline ends. The CDR3 is made up of 12 amino acids. Per the germline V gene, CDR1 is SGHRS and CDR2 is YFSETQ. CDR3 nucleotide sequence: TGCGCCAGCAGTGGGGGAAGCACTGAAGCTTTCTTT. Amino acids: CASSGGSTEAFF.

The V gene is TRBV30, the J gene TRBJ1-1; D is undetermined. The CDR3 is 12 amino acids. The germline V and J ends were trimmed by 4 bases and 3 bases, with 9 bases remaining between them. From germline, CDR1 is GTSNPN and CDR2 SVGIG (reference sequence). DNA of the CDR3: TGTGCCTGGAACTTCGGGGACACTGAAGCTTTCTTT. This codes for CAWNFGDTEAFF.

V gene TRBV18 combines with J gene TRBJ2-5; D gene unclear. Trimming took 5 bases from V and 5 from J, leaving 9 bases between them. Germline assignment: CDR1 KGHSH and CDR2 LQKENI. This CDR3 spans 12 amino acids. The CDR3 DNA reads TGTGCCAGCTCATCAGAGGCTGAGACCCAGTACTTC. Protein: CASSSEAETQYF.

V is TRBV2 and J is TRBJ1-3; D ambiguous. CDR1 and CDR2 (germline): SNHLY, FYNNEI. Trimming stripped 7 bases from V and 2 bases from J, with 12 bases between. The CDR3 has 14 amino acids. The chain's CDR3 is CASMGRGTGNTIYF. For the CDR3, the DNA is TGTGCCAGCATGGGCCGAGGAACTGGAAACACCATATATTTT.

The J gene is TRBJ1-1, the V gene TRBV7-2; D unresolved. Germline values: CDR1 SGHTA, CDR2 FQGNSA. This CDR3 region has 15 residues. Trimming took off 0 bases at V and 0 bases at J, with 8 bases between the two ends. CDR3 bases: TGTGCCAGCAGCTTAGCCTCGGTTTTGAACACTGAAGCTTTCTTT. Protein sequence: CASSLASVLNTEAFF.

The V gene is TRBV12-5, the J gene TRBJ1-2, with D hard to call. V was shortened by 0 bases and J by 8 bases, with 13 bases between the two germline ends. This CDR3 comprises 14 residues. The germline CDR1 and CDR2 sequences are LGHNT and FRNRAP. The CDR3 sequence is CASGLVYDGKGYTF. For the CDR3, the DNA is TGTGCTAGTGGTTTGGTATATGATGGAAAGGGCTACACCTTC.

V is TRBV7-2 and J is TRBJ2-1; D gene unclear. Germline-derived CDR1 and CDR2 are SGHTA and FQGNSA. V lost 1 base and J 8 bases, leaving 3 bases between the germline ends. The CDR3 spans 11 residues. The CDR3 DNA reads as TGTGCCAGCAGCTTAGATCATGAGCAGTTCTTC. It encodes CASSLDHEQFF. Combining the CDR3 with reference TRBV7-2 and TRBJ2-1 gives the whole variable domain GAGVSQSPSNKVTEKGKDVELRCDPISGHTALYWYRQSLGQGLEFLIYFQGNSAPDKSGLPSDRFSAERTGGSVSTLTIQRTQQEDSAVYLCASSLDHEQFFGPGTRLTVL.

This sequence joins TRBV7-2 and TRBJ1-2; D uncertain. The germline V gene has CDR1 SGHTA and CDR2 FQGNSA. The CDR3 has 13 amino acids. Deletions cut 5 bases from V and 0 bases from J, with 7 bases between. CDR3 amino acids: CASSLQPNYGYTF. CDR3 DNA: TGTGCCAGCAGCCTACAGCCTAACTATGGCTACACCTTC.

As to this clone: The junction differs from germline at one of its ends, possibly a read error. The chain recombines TRBV4-1 with TRBJ1-4; weak D call: TRBD1 (5 bases). CDR3 length: 13 residues. Germline V gene data show CDR1 as MGHRA and CDR2 as YSYEKL. This CDR3 is CASSKRGDEKLFF. CDR3 in DNA: TGCGCCAGCAGTAAGAGGGGAGATGAGAAACTGTTTTTT.

The chain employs TRBV5-6 and TRBJ2-2; possible D gene TRBD2, 6 bases. Germline assignment: CDR1 SGHDT and CDR2 YYEEEE. Trimming took 4 bases from V and 1 from J, leaving 14 bases between them. The CDR3 is 16 amino acids. This CDR3 is CASSPGVTLNTGELFF. CDR3 in DNA: TGTGCCAGCAGCCCGGGGGTAACACTGAACACCGGGGAGCTGTTTTTT.

This chain connects TRBV5-1 to TRBJ2-7; D may be TRBD1 (6 bases). V lost 4 bases and J lost 3, with 14 bases in between. The CDR3 consists of 14 residues. In germline, CDR1 is SGHRS, CDR2 YFSETQ. CDR3 DNA: TGCGCCAGCAGCCGGACGGACAGTAACTACGAGCAGTACTTC. Translating gives CASSRTDSNYEQYF.

V and J are TRBV5-1 and TRBJ2-1, with a possible D match to TRBD1 (5 bases). CDR3 length: 16 residues. Trimming stripped 0 bases from V and 0 bases from J, with 10 bases between. Germline-derived CDR1 and CDR2 are SGHRS and YFSETQ. CDR3: CASSLASGASYNEQFF. DNA of the CDR3: TGCGCCAGCAGCTTGGCCAGTGGGGCCTCCTACAATGAGCAGTTCTTC. The full variable domain, with the rest looked up from reference TRBV5-1 and TRBJ2-1, is KAGVTQTPRYLIKTRGQQVTLSCSPISGHRSVSWYQQTPGQGLQFLFEYFSETQRNKGNFPGRFSGRQFSNSRSEMNVSTLELGDSALYLCASSLASGASYNEQFFGPGTRLTVL.

The V and J genes are TRBV30 and TRBJ1-5, with 8 bases aligning to TRBD1. V lost 0 bases and J lost 2; bases outside the gene matches: 3. This CDR3 spans 15 amino acids. Germline V gene lookup returns CDR1 GTSNPN and CDR2 SVGIG (reference sequence). The chain's CDR3 is CAWSVRGQGNQPQHF. For the CDR3, the DNA is TGTGCCTGGAGTGTAAGGGGACAGGGCAATCAGCCCCAGCATTTT.

This chain uses TRBV7-2 with TRBJ2-5; the D gene is possibly TRBD1 (7 bases). Trimming cost V 5 bases and J 2 bases, with 15 bases left between them. Germline CDR1 and CDR2: SGHTA and FQGNSA. The CDR3 spans 15 residues. The CDR3: CASSRTGDSQETQYF. In nucleotides, the CDR3 is TGTGCCAGCAGCCGTACAGGGGACTCGCAAGAGACCCAGTACTTC.

The rearrangement uses TRBV2 and TRBJ1-1; TRBD1 agrees at 9 bases. The J segment lost 1 base and the V segment lost 6 bases, leaving 3 bases of the junction unmatched. Germline V gene sequence: CDR1 SNHLY, CDR2 FYNNEI. The CDR3 has 14 residues. CDR3 protein: CASSQTGGNTEAFF. CDR3 bases: TGTGCCAGCAGCCAGACAGGGGGGAACACTGAAGCTTTCTTT. The whole variable domain, filled in from reference TRBV2 and TRBJ1-1, reads EPEVTQTPSHQVTQMGQEVILRCVPISNHLYFYWYRQILGQKVEFLVSFYNNEISEKSEIFDDQFSVERPDGSNFTLKIRSTKLEDSAMYFCASSQTGGNTEAFFGQGTRLTVV.

This clone turned up a few times. The chain combines TRBV2 with TRBJ2-3; unclear D gene. V was trimmed by 8 bases and J by 5 bases, leaving 14 bases between them. This CDR3 region has 13 residues. In germline, CDR1 is SNHLY, CDR2 FYNNEI. DNA of the CDR3: TGTGCCAGCGGAACAAACGGCGAAGATACGCAGTATTTT. Its translation is CASGTNGEDTQYF.

The chain joins TRBV6-5 to TRBJ1-6, with D maybe TRBD1 (6 bases). This CDR3 is built from 15 residues. The V gene's germline CDR1 is MNHEY and CDR2 SVGAGI. V was pared by 4 bases and J by 7 bases, with 14 bases between. This chain's CDR3 is CASSFQGHQNSPLHF. CDR3 nucleotides: TGTGCCAGCAGTTTCCAGGGACACCAGAATTCACCCCTCCACTTT.

There are a few counts of this clone. V and J are TRBV29-1 and TRBJ1-2; the D is unclear. V lost 4 bases and J 8 bases, leaving 20 bases between the germline ends. The CDR3 is made up of 14 amino acids. Germline V lookup: CDR1 SQVTM, CDR2 ANQGSEA. The CDR3 region has the DNA TGCAGCGTTGTAGGCCGGTTAAATACGGGGGGCTACACCTTC. Its protein product is CSVVGRLNTGGYTF.

In nucleotides, the CDR3 is TGTGCCGTGACAGGGGGCTCCTACGAGCAGTACTTC. This translates into CAVTGGSYEQYF. The chain links TRBV6-6 to TRBJ2-7, with 9 nucleotides matching TRBD1. CDR1 and CDR2 from the germline V gene are MNHNY and SVGAGI (reference sequence). The ends lost 11 bases at V and 0 bases at J; junction bases unmatched: 2. This CDR3 is 12 amino acids long.

The chain's CDR3 is CASSGQGSHQPQHF. The CDR3 nucleotides are TGTGCCAGCAGTGGACAGGGGTCTCATCAGCCCCAGCATTTT. This sequence joins TRBV2 and TRBJ1-5; 8 bases align to TRBD1. The CDR3 length is 14 residues. The J segment lost 5 bases and the V segment lost 4 bases, leaving 4 bases of the junction unmatched. Germline values: CDR1 SNHLY, CDR2 FYNNEI.

The chain uses TRBV19 and TRBJ2-1; D not certain. The CDR3 has 13 residues. The germline V gene encodes CDR1 LNHDA and CDR2 SQIVND (reference sequence). Deletions cut 3 bases from V and 8 bases from J, with 11 bases between. The CDR3, as DNA: TGTGCCAGTAGTATTGCCTTATTGGATGAGCAGTTCTTC. Translation gives CASSIALLDEQFF. Combining the CDR3 with reference TRBV19 and TRBJ2-1 gives the whole variable domain DGGITQSPKYLFRKEGQNVTLSCEQNLNHDAMYWYRQDPGQGLRLIYYSQIVNDFQKGDIAEGYSVSREKKESFPLTVTSAQKNPTAFYLCASSIALLDEQFFGPGTRLTVL.

The chain is built from TRBV5-6 and TRBJ1-4, with 8 bases lining up with TRBD1. CDR3 length equals 16 residues. Germline V CDR1 and CDR2: SGHDT, YYEEEE. V shed 4 bases and J 8 bases; nucleotides not matched to a gene: 13. Written as DNA, the CDR3 is TGTGCCAGCAGCGATTTTGGACAGGGCGGGGCCGAAAAACTGTTTTTT. This encodes CASSDFGQGGAEKLFF.

This clone occurred a few times. The chain uses TRBV7-2 and TRBJ2-7; tentative D call: TRBD1 (6 bases). The CDR3 is 14 residues long. CDR1 is SGHTA, CDR2 FQGNSA, per germline. The V and J ends lost 5 bases and 0 bases respectively, with 11 bases between them. CDR3 nucleotides: TGTGCCAGCAGCCGCTGGACAGCCTCCTACGAGCAGTACTTC. Protein product: CASSRWTASYEQYF. Full variable domain (outside the CDR3, taken from reference TRBV7-2 and TRBJ2-7): GAGVSQSPSNKVTEKGKDVELRCDPISGHTALYWYRQSLGQGLEFLIYFQGNSAPDKSGLPSDRFSAERTGGSVSTLTIQRTQQEDSAVYLCASSRWTASYEQYFGPGTRLTVT.

This clone was counted only a few times. The chain has TRBV29-1 and TRBJ2-1; D is unclear. The ends were cut back, 7 bases at V and 1 base at J, with 17 bases in the middle. This CDR3 region has 15 residues. CDR1 SQVTM and CDR2 ANQGSEA come from the germline V gene. CDR3 DNA sequence: TGCAGCGCCGTACTCGACATGGTTTCCTACAATGAGCAGTTCTTC. It codes for CSAVLDMVSYNEQFF.